These 3 T cell receptor beta chains were sequenced from one sample in a study of PD-1 blockade in classical Hodgkin lymphoma. Time point described: newly diagnosed, previously untreated cHL patient sample. Thawed PBMCs yielded CD4+ T cells through magnetic negative selection. Libraries were prepared by immunoSEQ multiplex PCR; TCRdb keeps only in-frame clonotypes and omits some of them. The data show fewer than 25,000 clones, with roughly 89% seen just once and 0.25% held by the top ten. Sequencing used CD4+ T cells from blood. The receptors derive from a human donor with classical Hodgkin lymphoma.

The rearrangement joins TRBV5-1 to TRBJ2-5, with TRBD2 identical over 15 bases. J lost 0 bases, V lost 3 bases, and 3 bases had no gene match. This CDR3 spans 17 amino acids. CDR1 and CDR2 from the germline V gene are SGHRS and YFSETQ. The CDR3 DNA sequence: TGCGCCAGCAGCTCCGGGACTAGCGGGGGGTACCAAGAGACCCAGTACTTC. Translation: CASSSGTSGGYQETQYF.

The genes are TRBV5-6 and TRBJ2-3; tentative D call: TRBD1 (5 bases). CDR1 and CDR2 (germline): SGHDT, YYEEEE. Trimming removed 0 bases from V and 7 bases from J, with 15 bases in between. The length of the CDR3 is 15 residues. CDR3 DNA sequence: TGTGCCAGCAGCTTGGACTTGCAGGGCAGAAATACGCAGTATTTT. Translating gives CASSLDLQGRNTQYF.

This chain links TRBV5-1 with TRBJ2-2, with D unresolved. This CDR3 spans 16 amino acids. The germline gives CDR1 SGHRS, CDR2 YFSETQ. Trimming shortened V by 0 bases and J by 4 bases, and 13 bases separated the two germline ends. CDR3 in amino acids: CASSLDMGRSTGELFF. CDR3 DNA: TGCGCCAGCAGCTTGGACATGGGAAGAAGCACCGGGGAGCTGTTTTTT.